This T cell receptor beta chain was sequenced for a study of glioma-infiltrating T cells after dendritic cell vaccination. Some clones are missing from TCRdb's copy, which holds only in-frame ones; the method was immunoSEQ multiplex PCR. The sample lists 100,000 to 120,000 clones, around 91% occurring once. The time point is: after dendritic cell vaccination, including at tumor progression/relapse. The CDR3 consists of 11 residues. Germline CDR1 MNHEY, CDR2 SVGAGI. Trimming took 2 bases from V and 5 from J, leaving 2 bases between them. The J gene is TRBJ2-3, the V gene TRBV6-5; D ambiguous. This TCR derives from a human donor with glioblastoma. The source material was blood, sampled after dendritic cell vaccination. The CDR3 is CASSYLDTQYF. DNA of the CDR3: TGTGCCAGCAGTTACCTAGATACGCAGTATTTT.